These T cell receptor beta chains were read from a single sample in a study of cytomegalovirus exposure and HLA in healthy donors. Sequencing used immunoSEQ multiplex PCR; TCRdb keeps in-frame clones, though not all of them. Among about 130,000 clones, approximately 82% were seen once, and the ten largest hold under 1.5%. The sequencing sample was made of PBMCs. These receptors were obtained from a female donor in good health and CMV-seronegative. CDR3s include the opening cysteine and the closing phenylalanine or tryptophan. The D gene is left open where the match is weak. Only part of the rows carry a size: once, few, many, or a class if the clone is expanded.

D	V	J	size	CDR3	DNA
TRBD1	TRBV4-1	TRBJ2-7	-	CASSPQTGHSYEQYF	TGCGCCAGCAGCCCCCAGACAGGGCACTCCTACGAGCAGTACTTC
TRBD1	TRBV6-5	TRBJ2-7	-	CASMSWDRGTYEQYF	TGTGCCAGCATGTCCTGGGACAGGGGTACCTACGAGCAGTACTTC
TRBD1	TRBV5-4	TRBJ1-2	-	CASSLGDRDSPYGYTF	TGTGCCAGCAGCTTGGGGGACCGGGACAGCCCCTATGGCTACACCTTC
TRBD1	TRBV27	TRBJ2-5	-	CASSLTGRSQTQYF	TGTGCCAGCAGTTTGACAGGGAGAAGTCAGACCCAGTACTTC
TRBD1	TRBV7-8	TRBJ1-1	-	CASSPVPGQGKNTEAFF	TGTGCCAGCAGCCCAGTCCCGGGACAGGGAAAGAACACTGAAGCTTTCTTT
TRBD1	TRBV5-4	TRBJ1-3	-	CASSRDRSSGNTIYF	TGTGCCAGCAGCAGGGACAGGAGCTCTGGAAACACCATATATTTT
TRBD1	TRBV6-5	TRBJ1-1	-	CASSQTGQGRTEAFF	TGTGCCAGCAGTCAAACAGGACAGGGTCGGACTGAAGCTTTCTTT
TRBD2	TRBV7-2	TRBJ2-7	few	CASSPPGLDYYEQYF	TGTGCCAGCAGCCCGCCGGGACTAGATTACTACGAGCAGTACTTC
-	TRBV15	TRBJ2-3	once	CATSRDQGTDTQYF	TGTGCCACCAGCAGAGATCAGGGGACAGATACGCAGTATTTT
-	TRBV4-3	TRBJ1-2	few	CASSQDRRDGYTF	TGCGCCAGCAGCCAAGACCGGAGGGATGGCTACACCTTC
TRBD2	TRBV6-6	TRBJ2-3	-	CASSQLADPSMNTQYF	TGTGCCAGCAGCCAACTAGCGGATCCCTCCATGAATACGCAGTATTTT
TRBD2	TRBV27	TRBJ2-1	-	CASSLISGRAPLNEQFF	TGTGCCAGCAGTTTGATAAGCGGGAGGGCCCCCCTCAATGAGCAGTTCTTC
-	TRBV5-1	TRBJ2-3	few	CASSSGTSTDTQYF	TGCGCCAGCAGCTCCGGGACTAGCACAGATACGCAGTATTTT
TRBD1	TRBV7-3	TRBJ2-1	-	CASSQGPPGTVYNEQFF	TGTGCCAGCAGCCAGGGCCCCCCCGGGACAGTCTACAATGAGCAGTTCTTC
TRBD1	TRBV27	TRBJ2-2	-	CASSPLQGAGELFF	TGTGCCAGCAGTCCACTCCAGGGGGCCGGGGAGCTGTTTTTT
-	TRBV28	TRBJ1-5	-	CASHPEGNQPQHF	TGTGCCAGCCACCCGGAGGGCAATCAGCCCCAGCATTTT
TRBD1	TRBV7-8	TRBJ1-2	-	CASSHTTRGRGYGYTF	TGTGCCAGCAGCCATACCACCAGGGGGCGCGGCTATGGCTACACCTTC
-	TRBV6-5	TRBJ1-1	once	CASSMTVNTEAFF	TGTGCCAGCAGTATGACAGTAAACACTGAAGCTTTCTTT
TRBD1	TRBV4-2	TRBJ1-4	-	CASSQERQGTNEKLFF	TGTGCCAGCAGCCAAGAGAGACAGGGGACAAATGAAAAACTGTTTTTT
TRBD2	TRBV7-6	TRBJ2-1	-	CASSLRLAGDNEQFF	TGTGCCAGCAGCTTAAGACTAGCGGGAGACAATGAGCAGTTCTTC
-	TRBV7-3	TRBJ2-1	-	CASSSNFNEQFF	TGTGCCAGCAGCTCTAACTTCAATGAGCAGTTCTTC
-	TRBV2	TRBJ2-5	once	CASSRTETQYF	TGTGCCAGCAGCAGGACTGAGACCCAGTACTTC
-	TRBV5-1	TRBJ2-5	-	CASSLAVDWSQETQYF	TGCGCCAGCAGCTTGGCCGTGGACTGGAGTCAAGAGACCCAGTACTTC
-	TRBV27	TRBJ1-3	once	CASSPKWTVSGNTIYF	TGTGCCAGCAGTCCCAAGTGGACTGTCTCTGGAAACACCATATATTTT
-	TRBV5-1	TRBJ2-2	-	CASSSSGDPGTGELFF	TGCGCCAGCAGCTCCTCGGGGGACCCCGGCACCGGGGAGCTGTTTTTT
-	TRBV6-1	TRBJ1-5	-	CASSEGGGNQPQHF	TGTGCCAGCAGTGAAGGCGGGGGCAATCAGCCCCAGCATTTT
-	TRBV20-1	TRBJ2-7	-	CSGAASYEQYF	TGCAGTGGAGCGGCCTCCTACGAGCAGTACTTC
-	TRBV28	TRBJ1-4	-	CASSPTDGSNEKLFF	TGTGCCAGCAGTCCGACAGACGGTTCTAATGAAAAACTGTTTTTT
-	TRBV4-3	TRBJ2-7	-	CASSQGRQGPHEQYF	TGCGCCAGCAGCCAAGGACGGCAGGGTCCCCACGAGCAGTACTTC
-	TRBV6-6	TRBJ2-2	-	CASTAVSNTGELFF	TGTGCCAGCACGGCGGTATCGAACACCGGGGAGCTGTTTTTT
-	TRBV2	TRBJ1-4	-	CASRGTGLMFF	TGTGCCAGCAGAGGTACAGGGTTGATGTTTTTT
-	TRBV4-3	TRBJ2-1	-	CASSPSVNYNEQFF	TGCGCCAGCAGCCCCAGTGTTAACTACAATGAGCAGTTCTTC
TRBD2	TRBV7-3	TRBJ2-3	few	CASSLVASGATDTQYF	TGTGCCAGCAGCTTAGTTGCTAGCGGGGCCACAGATACGCAGTATTTT
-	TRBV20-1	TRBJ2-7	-	CSASKEYEQYF	TGCAGTGCTAGTAAAGAGTACGAGCAGTACTTC
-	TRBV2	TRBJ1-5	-	CASGGGAQHF	TGTGCCAGCGGAGGGGGGGCCCAGCATTTT
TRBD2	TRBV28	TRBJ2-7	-	CASSPAGGSYEQYF	TGTGCCAGCAGTCCCGCGGGAGGCTCCTACGAGCAGTACTTC
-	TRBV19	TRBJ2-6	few	CASSIGYRDLVSGANVLTF	TGTGCCAGTAGTATAGGGTACAGGGATTTGGTCTCTGGGGCCAACGTCCTGACTTTC
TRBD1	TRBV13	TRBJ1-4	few	CASSAKTGRATNEKLFF	TGTGCCAGCAGCGCAAAGACAGGGCGGGCGACTAATGAAAAACTGTTTTTT
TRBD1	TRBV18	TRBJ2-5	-	CASSPLSGTGEETQYF	TGTGCCAGCTCACCATTATCCGGGACAGGGGAAGAGACCCAGTACTTC
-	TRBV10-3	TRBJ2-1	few	CAIRDSYNEQFF	TGTGCCATCAGGGACAGCTACAATGAGCAGTTCTTC
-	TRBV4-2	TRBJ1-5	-	CASSQDRYSFNQPQHF	TGTGCCAGCAGCCAAGATCGCTACAGCTTCAATCAGCCCCAGCATTTT
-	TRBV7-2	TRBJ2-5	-	CASSLAGSSGPDGTQYF	TGTGCCAGCAGCTTAGCGGGCAGCAGCGGCCCTGACGGGACCCAGTACTTC
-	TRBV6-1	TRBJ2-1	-	CASSERDEQFF	TGTGCCAGCAGTGAACGGGATGAGCAGTTCTTC
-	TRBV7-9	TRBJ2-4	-	CASSFPWTVAKNIQYF	TGTGCCAGCAGCTTCCCCTGGACAGTAGCCAAAAACATTCAGTACTTC
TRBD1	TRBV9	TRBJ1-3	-	CASSVEPEGTAIYF	TGTGCCAGCAGCGTAGAACCGGAGGGGACAGCCATATATTTT
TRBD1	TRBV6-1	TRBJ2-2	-	CASSWTGGGTGELFF	TGTGCCAGCAGCTGGACAGGGGGCGGAACCGGGGAGCTGTTTTTT
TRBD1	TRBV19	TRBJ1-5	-	CASSRTGVDQPQHF	TGTGCCAGTAGTCGAACAGGGGTAGATCAGCCCCAGCATTTT
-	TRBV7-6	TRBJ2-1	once	CATTGEVAYNEQFF	TGTGCCACTACGGGAGAGGTAGCCTACAATGAGCAGTTCTTC
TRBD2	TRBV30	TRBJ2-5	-	CAYRARAGGPHGETQYF	TGTGCCTATCGGGCAAGGGCGGGAGGGCCCCACGGGGAGACCCAGTACTTC
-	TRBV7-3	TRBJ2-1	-	CASREAPGAYNEQFF	TGTGCCAGCAGAGAAGCCCCGGGAGCCTACAATGAGCAGTTCTTC
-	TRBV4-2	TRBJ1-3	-	CASSQLKDSGSGNTIYF	TGTGCCAGCAGCCAGCTTAAGGACAGCGGCTCTGGAAACACCATATATTTT
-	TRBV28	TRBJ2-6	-	CASSPLHRGGSGANVLTF	TGTGCCAGCAGCCCCCTTCACAGGGGGGGCTCTGGGGCCAACGTCCTGACTTTC
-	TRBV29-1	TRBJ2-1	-	CSVCIGEAHNEQFF	TGCAGCGTCTGTATCGGGGAGGCTCACAATGAGCAGTTCTTC
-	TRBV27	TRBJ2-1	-	CASSLNYNNEQFF	TGTGCCAGCAGTTTAAACTACAACAATGAGCAGTTCTTC